This TCR beta chain was observed in a study of human T cells and chemical hapten exposure. Study-wide context: On approximately 2 cm by approximately 2 cm of upper inner arm skin, sensitization was performed with 2% DPC. Points from the study as a whole: TCRs at a frequency above 1 in 1000 stayed unchanged with DPC sensitization.

The CDR3 runs to 12 residues. V lost 4 bases to trimming and J lost 4 bases; unmatched junction nucleotides: 1. The V gene's germline CDR1 is SGHTA and CDR2 FQGNSA. In TCRdb, the RACE reads were re-called with MiXCR into one record per CDR3 protein. In the table there are under 200,000 distinct CDR3 sequences, about 27% of which are singletons. This clonotype was observed a few times. Antigen specificity is unknown. As to time point: patch test 3, about 24 weeks after DPC sensitization. Documented treatment: therapeutic diphenylcyclopropenone sensitization with weekly scalp DPC. Those who donated were patients with alopecia, 18 to 70 years of age, and suitable for DPC. The authors extracted total RNA from unfractionated whole blood.

This TCR was recovered from a woman younger than 30 with alopecia areata. Some clones in this sample may be carry-over from other donors' samples. The chain joins TRBV7-2 to TRBJ2-7, with 7 bases matching TRBD1. The sequencing here drew on whole blood, taken in connection with sensitization to the hapten diphenylcyclopropenone (DPC). The CDR3 sequence is CASSSTGYEQYF. The CDR3 DNA reads as TGTGCCAGCAGCTCGACAGGGTACGAGCAGTACTTC.